The 12 T cell receptor beta chains below were found in one sample sequenced in a study of radiotherapy plus CTLA-4 blockade in lung cancer. Clones were read by immunoSEQ multiplex PCR, and TCRdb kept only the in-frame ones, dropping some. The sample includes tens of thousands of clones, approximately 86% of them seen just once. Material: peripheral blood, obtained from a patient treated with radiotherapy plus ipilimumab. All receptors derive from a human donor with non-small cell lung cancer who had a partial response to radiotherapy plus ipilimumab.

This chain links TRBV18 with TRBJ1-2, with D tentatively TRBD1 (5 bases). V was clipped by 3 bases and J by 0 bases, with 8 bases between them. Germline V gives CDR1 KGHSH, CDR2 LQKENI. The CDR3 contains 14 residues. Written as DNA, the CDR3 is TGTGCCAGCTCACCCCCGACAGCTAACTATGGCTACACCTTC. The encoded protein is CASSPPTANYGYTF.

The V call is TRBV30, the J call TRBJ2-1; D unclear. Per germline, CDR1 GTSNPN and CDR2 SVGIG (reference sequence). The CDR3 runs to 11 residues. Trimming took 2 bases from V and 8 from J, leaving 7 bases between them. The DNA of the CDR3 is TGTGCCTGGAGTCCTTCGTATGAGCAGTTCTTC. It codes for CAWSPSYEQFF.

The chain combines TRBV2 with TRBJ2-1, with D possibly TRBD2 on 6 matching bases. Trimming stripped 2 bases from V and 6 bases from J, with 11 bases between. This CDR3 is built from 14 residues. Germline V gene sequence: CDR1 SNHLY, CDR2 FYNNEI. The CDR3 spells CASSERLALNEQFF. The DNA for the CDR3 is TGTGCCAGCAGTGAACGCCTAGCGCTCAATGAGCAGTTCTTC.

This clone came up a few times. The gene calls are TRBV6-6 and TRBJ1-1; D not resolved. The CDR3 runs 12 residues. V was shortened by 2 bases and J by 7 bases, with 8 bases between the two germline ends. Germline CDR1 and CDR2: MNHNY and SVGAGI (reference sequence). The CDR3 spells CASSYRTSEAFF. In DNA, the CDR3 is TGTGCCAGCAGTTACCGAACAAGTGAAGCTTTCTTT.

The gene calls are TRBV7-2 and TRBJ1-2; D is perhaps TRBD1 (6 bases). Germline V gene lookup returns CDR1 SGHTA and CDR2 FQGNSA. Trimming took 4 bases from V and 0 from J, leaving 9 bases between them. The length of the CDR3 is 14 residues. CDR3 DNA: TGTGCCAGCAGCTCTGGGACAACTAACTATGGCTACACCTTC. Protein: CASSSGTTNYGYTF.

This rearrangement joins TRBV10-3 to TRBJ2-1; 11 positions agree with TRBD2. The CDR3 consists of 16 residues. After removal of 8 bases from V and 5 bases from J, the junction contained 11 bases not matched to a gene. The V gene's germline CDR1 is ENHRY and CDR2 SYGVKD. The CDR3 loop is CAISRGASGGNNEQFF. CDR3 coding DNA: TGTGCCATCTCCCGAGGTGCTAGCGGGGGGAACAATGAGCAGTTCTTC.

The chain links TRBV5-5 to TRBJ1-2; 9 bases line up with TRBD1. V lost 2 bases to trimming and J lost 8 bases; unmatched junction nucleotides: 4. Germline CDR1 SGHKS, CDR2 YYEKEE (reference sequence). The CDR3 has 13 amino acids. DNA for the CDR3: TGTGCCAGCAGCTTCGGACAGGGGAGCGGCTACACCTTC. Residues: CASSFGQGSGYTF.

This sequence joins TRBV29-1 and TRBJ1-2; TRBD1 matches at 7 bases. The CDR3 sequence is 13 residues long. Germline V gives CDR1 SQVTM, CDR2 ANQGSEA. The junction had 8 bases not matched to a gene; V was cut back by 4 bases and J by 6 bases. CDR3 coding DNA: TGCAGCGTTGGCGAACAGGGGAGCAATGGCTACACCTTC. It specifies CSVGEQGSNGYTF. Drawing the rest from reference TRBV29-1 and TRBJ1-2, the complete variable domain is SAVISQKPSRDICQRGTSLTIQCQVDSQVTMMFWYRQQPGQSLTLIATANQGSEATYESGFVIDKFPISRPNLTFSTLTVSNMSPEDSSIYLCSVGEQGSNGYTFGSGTRLTVV.

This rearrangement joins TRBV28 to TRBJ2-4, with 15 bases aligning to TRBD2. CDR1 is MDHEN, CDR2 SYDVKM, per germline. V shed 5 bases, J shed 3 bases, and the junction held 8 bases outside the gene matches. The CDR3 is 18 amino acids. CDR3 amino acids: CASSLGTSGRTVKNIQYF. In nucleotides, the CDR3 is TGTGCCAGCAGTCTCGGGACTAGCGGGAGGACGGTCAAAAACATTCAGTACTTC.

The chain employs TRBV11-2 and TRBJ1-2, with D hard to call. Germline V gene data show CDR1 as SGHAT and CDR2 as FQNNGV. The CDR3 length is 13 residues. V was trimmed by 5 bases and J by 2 bases, leaving 9 bases between them. The CDR3 DNA reads as TGTGCCAGCAGCGTTCCGGGGAACTATGGCTACACCTTC. This sequence encodes CASSVPGNYGYTF.

J is TRBJ2-2 and V is TRBV14, with TRBD1 matching over 10 bases. V gave up 2 bases and J gave up 14 bases; unmatched junction bases: 5. The CDR3 consists of 13 residues. Per germline, CDR1 SGHDN and CDR2 FVKESK. CDR3 in amino acids: CASSQWDRGDLFF. CDR3 coding DNA: TGTGCCAGCAGCCAATGGGACAGGGGTGACCTGTTTTTT.

The chain uses TRBV28 and TRBJ1-2; D is possibly TRBD1 (5 bases). Germline CDR1 is MDHEN and CDR2 is SYDVKM. Trimming removed 5 bases from V and 5 bases from J, with 15 bases in between. CDR3 length: 14 residues. The CDR3 DNA is TGTGCCAGCAGTCCGGACACCCCAGTGTATGGCTACACCTTC. It encodes CASSPDTPVYGYTF.